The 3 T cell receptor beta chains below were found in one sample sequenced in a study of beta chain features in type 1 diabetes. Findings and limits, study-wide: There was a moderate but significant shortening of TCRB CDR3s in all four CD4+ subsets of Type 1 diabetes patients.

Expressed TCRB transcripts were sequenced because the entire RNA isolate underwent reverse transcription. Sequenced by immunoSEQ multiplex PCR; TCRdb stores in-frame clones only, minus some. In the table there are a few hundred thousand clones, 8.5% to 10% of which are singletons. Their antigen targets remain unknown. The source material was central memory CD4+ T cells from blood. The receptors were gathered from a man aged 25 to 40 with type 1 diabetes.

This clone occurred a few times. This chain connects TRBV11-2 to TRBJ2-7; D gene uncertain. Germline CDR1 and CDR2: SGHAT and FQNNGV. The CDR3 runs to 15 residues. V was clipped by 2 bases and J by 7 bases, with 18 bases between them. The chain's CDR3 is CASSLRLETTGEQYF. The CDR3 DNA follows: TGTGCCAGCAGCTTAAGGCTAGAAACCACTGGGGAGCAGTACTTC.

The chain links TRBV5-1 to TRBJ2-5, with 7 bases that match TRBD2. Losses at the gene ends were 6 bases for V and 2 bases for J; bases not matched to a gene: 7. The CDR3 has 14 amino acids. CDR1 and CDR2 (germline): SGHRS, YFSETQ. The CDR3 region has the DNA TGCGCCAGCAAACGGGGTAGCGGGCAAGAGACCCAGTACTTC. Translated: CASKRGSGQETQYF.

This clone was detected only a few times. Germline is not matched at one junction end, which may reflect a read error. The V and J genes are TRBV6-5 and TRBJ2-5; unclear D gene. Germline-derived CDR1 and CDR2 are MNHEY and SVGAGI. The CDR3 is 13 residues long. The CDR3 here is CAISDRPQETQYF. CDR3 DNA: TGTGCCATCAGTGATAGACCCCAAGAGACCCAGTACTTC.